This T cell receptor beta chain was recovered during a study of T cells in localized non-small cell lung cancer (dated by TCRdb to about 2020). About the study as a whole: T cell repertoires of approximately 250 early-stage NSCLC patients were analyzed, with tumors being compared against uninvolved tumor-adjacent lungs. The cohort was made up of approximately 250 treatment-naive NSCLC patients whose localized lung tumors had been resected. The mean age of the NSCLC patients was roughly 70 years, with about 120 men and about a hundred women. Beyond this particular receptor, the publication reports: The highest T cell clonality was observed in uninvolved tumor-adjacent lung, where clonality exceeded that of tumor, suggesting that antigenic responses were more focused in uninvolved tumor-adjacent lung. Because multi-region sequencing of the tumors was not done, intratumor heterogeneity could not be ruled out. Of the top 100 tumor clones, a median of 57 were detected in paired uninvolved adjacent lung; approximately 28 were also among that lung's top 100. Since the design was exploratory, TCR variables were selected using unadjusted p-values with no false-discovery rate correction. Longer overall survival was associated with higher blood T cell density, whereas shorter survival was associated with higher adjacent-lung clonality.

At diagnosis, peripheral blood, uninvolved tumor-adjacent lung and tumor were collected and were preserved as a mix of fresh-frozen and FFPE material. For TCR repertoire profiling, blood samples were analyzed as peripheral blood mononuclear cells. TCR beta CDR3 regions were sequenced from DNA using the immunoSEQ Assay. Per the source publication's procedure: T cell density was computed as TCR beta template counts normalized to usable DNA estimated by amplifying housekeeping genes. Richness was estimated with the preseqR package, extrapolating to 400,000 templates for PBMC samples and 120,000 templates for tissue samples. Clonality was calculated as one minus Pielou's evenness. Differential abundance testing on productive amino-acid clonotypes, with a minimum total count of 5 and an alpha of 0.1, was used to identify tissue-enriched TCRs. The Jaccard Index and the Morisita Overlap Index were used to quantify repertoire overlap between compartments. GLIPH grouped TCR beta CDR3s together with public tetramer-defined viral CDR3s, and a viral motif had to include at least three viral sequences and show V-gene enrichment. Held by TCRdb, this immuneACCESS table contains in-frame sequences only and omits some clones. Under half of the omission traces to an unresolved V gene where checked; the cause of the rest is unknown. V and J calls and clone size are given by that table; D and trimming were obtained from the DNA. This sample lists 100,000 to 150,000 clones; about 89% were detected once. The top ten clones comprise approximately 1.7% of the sample.

Trimming takes 6 bases from V and 10 bases from J, and the germline ends sit 16 bases apart. Reading from cysteine to phenylalanine, the CDR3 counts 13 amino acids. CDR3 DNA only is kept here, 39 bases in frame from base 1. CDR1 and CDR2 are drawn from the germline V gene: SNHLY, FYNNEI. Turning to this clone: Which antigen it targets is not known. Within one base of it there is no much larger clone, and no base qualities were kept.

This specimen consisted of peripheral blood, obtained before any cancer treatment. This clonotype was sampled from a female donor older than 55 with stage I lung adenocarcinoma. This receptor chain uses TRBV2 and TRBJ1-3, with the D segment identity uncertain. The CDR3 protein is CASRDAPGSTIYF. The DNA sequence is TGTGCCAGCAGGGACGCCCCAGGAAGTACCATATATTTT.